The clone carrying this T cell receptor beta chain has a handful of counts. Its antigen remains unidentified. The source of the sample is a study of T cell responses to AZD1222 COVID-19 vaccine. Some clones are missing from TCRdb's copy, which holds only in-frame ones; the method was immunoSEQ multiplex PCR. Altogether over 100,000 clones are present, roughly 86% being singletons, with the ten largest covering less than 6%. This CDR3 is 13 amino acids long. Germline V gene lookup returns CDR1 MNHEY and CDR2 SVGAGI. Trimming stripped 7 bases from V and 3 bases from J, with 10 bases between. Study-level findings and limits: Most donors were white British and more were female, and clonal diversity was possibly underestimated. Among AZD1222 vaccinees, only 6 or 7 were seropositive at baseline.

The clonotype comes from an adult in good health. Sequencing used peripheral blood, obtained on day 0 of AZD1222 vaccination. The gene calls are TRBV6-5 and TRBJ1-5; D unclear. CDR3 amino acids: CASMAALNQPQHF. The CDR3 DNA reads TGTGCCAGCATGGCAGCCCTCAATCAGCCCCAGCATTTT.